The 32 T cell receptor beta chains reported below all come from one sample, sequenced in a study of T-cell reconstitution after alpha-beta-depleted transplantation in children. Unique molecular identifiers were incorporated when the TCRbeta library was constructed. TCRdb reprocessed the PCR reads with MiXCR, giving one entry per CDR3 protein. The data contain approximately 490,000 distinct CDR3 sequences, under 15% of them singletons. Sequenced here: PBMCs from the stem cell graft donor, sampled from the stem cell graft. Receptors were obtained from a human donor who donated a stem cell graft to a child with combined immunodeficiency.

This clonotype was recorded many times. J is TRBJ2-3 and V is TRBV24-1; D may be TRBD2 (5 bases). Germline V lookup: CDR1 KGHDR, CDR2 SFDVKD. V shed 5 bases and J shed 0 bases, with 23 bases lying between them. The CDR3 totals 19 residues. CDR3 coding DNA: TGTGCCACCAGTGGCGCTACCTCGGAGGACCCGATTAGCACAGATACGCAGTATTTT. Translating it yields CATSGATSEDPISTDTQYF.

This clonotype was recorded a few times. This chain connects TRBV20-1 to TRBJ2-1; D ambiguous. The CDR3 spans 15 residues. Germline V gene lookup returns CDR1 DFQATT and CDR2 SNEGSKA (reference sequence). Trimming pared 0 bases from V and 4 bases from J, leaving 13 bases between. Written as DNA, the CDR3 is TGCAGTGCTAGAGACTCTAGGTTTGTTTACAATGAGCAGTTCTTC. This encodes CSARDSRFVYNEQFF.

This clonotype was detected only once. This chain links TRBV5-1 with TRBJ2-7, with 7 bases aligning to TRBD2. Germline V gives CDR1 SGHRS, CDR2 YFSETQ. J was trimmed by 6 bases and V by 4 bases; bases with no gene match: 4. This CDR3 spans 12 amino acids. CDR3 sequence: CASSDPGGEQYF. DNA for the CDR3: TGCGCCAGCAGCGACCCGGGGGGCGAGCAGTACTTC.

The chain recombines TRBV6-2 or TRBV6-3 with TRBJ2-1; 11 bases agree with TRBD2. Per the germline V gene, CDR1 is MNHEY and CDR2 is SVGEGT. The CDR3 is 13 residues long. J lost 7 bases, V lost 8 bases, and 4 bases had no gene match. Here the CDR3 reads CASAGTSGNEQFF. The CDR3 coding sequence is TGTGCCAGCGCCGGGACTAGCGGAAATGAGCAGTTCTTC.

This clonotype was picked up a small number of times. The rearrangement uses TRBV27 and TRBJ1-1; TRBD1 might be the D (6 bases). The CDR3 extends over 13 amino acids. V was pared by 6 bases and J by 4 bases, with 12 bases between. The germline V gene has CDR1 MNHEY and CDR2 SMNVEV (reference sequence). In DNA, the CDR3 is TGTGCCAGCAGGGCTACAGGGCGCACTGAAGCTTTCTTT. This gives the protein CASRATGRTEAFF.

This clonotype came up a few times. The CDR3 DNA is TGTGCCAGCAGAGATCCGGGACTCTACAATGAGCAGTTCTTC. The encoded protein is CASRDPGLYNEQFF. This chain connects TRBV7-3 to TRBJ2-1, with TRBD2 as a possible D gene (6 bases). This CDR3 has 14 residues. The ends were cut back, 6 bases at V and 3 bases at J, with 12 bases in the middle. Per the germline V gene, CDR1 is SGHTA and CDR2 is FQGTGA.

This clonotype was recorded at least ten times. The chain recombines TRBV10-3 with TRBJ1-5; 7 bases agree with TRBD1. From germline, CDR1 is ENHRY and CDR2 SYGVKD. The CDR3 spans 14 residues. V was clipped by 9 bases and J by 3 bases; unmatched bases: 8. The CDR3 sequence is CAISTGDPNQPQHF. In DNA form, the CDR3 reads TGTGCCATAAGTACAGGGGACCCCAATCAGCCCCAGCATTTT.

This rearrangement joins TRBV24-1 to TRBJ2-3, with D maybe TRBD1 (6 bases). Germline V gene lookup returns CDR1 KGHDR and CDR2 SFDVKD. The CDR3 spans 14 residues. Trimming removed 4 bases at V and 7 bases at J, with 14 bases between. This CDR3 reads CATSDPRGINTQYF. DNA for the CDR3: TGTGCCACCAGTGACCCCAGGGGAATTAATACGCAGTATTTT.

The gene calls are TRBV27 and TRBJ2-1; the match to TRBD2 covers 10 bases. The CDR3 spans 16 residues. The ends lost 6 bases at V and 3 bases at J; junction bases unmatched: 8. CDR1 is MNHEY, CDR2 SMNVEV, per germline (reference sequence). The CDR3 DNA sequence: TGTGCCAGCAGAGTCTCCGGGACTAGCGACTACAATGAGCAGTTCTTC. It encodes CASRVSGTSDYNEQFF.

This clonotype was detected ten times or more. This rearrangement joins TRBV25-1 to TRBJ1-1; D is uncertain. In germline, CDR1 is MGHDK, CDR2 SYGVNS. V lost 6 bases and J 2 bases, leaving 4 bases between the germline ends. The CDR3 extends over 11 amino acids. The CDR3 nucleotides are TGTGCCAGCAGCGTAAACACTGAAGCTTTCTTT. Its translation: CASSVNTEAFF.

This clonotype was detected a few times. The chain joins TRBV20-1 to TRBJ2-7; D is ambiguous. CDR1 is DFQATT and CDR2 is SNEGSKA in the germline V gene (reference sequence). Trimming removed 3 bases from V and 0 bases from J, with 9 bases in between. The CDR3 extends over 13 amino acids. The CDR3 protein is CSASDLFSYEQYF. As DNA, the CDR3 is TGCAGTGCTAGTGACTTGTTCTCCTACGAGCAGTACTTC.

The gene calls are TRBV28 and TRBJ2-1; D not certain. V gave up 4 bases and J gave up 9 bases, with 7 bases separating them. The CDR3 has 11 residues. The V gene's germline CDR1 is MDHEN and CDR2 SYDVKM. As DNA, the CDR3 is TGTGCCAGCAGTTCCGATGGTGAGCAGTTCTTC. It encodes CASSSDGEQFF.

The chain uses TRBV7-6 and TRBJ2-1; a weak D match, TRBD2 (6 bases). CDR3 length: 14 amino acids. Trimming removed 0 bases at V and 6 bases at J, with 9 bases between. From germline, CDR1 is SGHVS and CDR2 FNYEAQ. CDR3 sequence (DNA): TGTGCCAGCAGCTTAGCACGTAGCGGCAATGAGCAGTTCTTC. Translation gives CASSLARSGNEQFF.

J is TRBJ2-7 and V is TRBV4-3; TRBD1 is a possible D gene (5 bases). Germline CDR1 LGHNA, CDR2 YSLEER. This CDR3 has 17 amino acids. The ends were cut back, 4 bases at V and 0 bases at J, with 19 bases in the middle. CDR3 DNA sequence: TGCGCCAGCAGCCCCGAGAGAAGGGGCCCGCTCTCCTACGAGCAGTACTTC. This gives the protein CASSPERRGPLSYEQYF.

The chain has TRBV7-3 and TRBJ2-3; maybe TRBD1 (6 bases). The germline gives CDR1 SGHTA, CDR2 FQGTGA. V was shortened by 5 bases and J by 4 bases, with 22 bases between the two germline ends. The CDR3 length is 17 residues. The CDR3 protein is CASSPGVGAGVADTQYF. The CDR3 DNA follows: TGTGCCAGCAGCCCCGGCGTAGGGGCAGGGGTGGCAGATACGCAGTATTTT.

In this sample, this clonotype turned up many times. The CDR3 spells CASSDPSRWGASGGYTF. The CDR3 bases are TGTGCCAGCAGTGACCCCTCACGTTGGGGGGCGTCGGGGGGCTACACCTTC. The gene calls are TRBV25-1 and TRBJ1-2; D is perhaps TRBD1 (6 bases). The V end was cut by 3 bases, the J end by 8 bases, with 25 bases between. Germline CDR1 reads MGHDK; CDR2 reads SYGVNS. This CDR3 has 17 amino acids.

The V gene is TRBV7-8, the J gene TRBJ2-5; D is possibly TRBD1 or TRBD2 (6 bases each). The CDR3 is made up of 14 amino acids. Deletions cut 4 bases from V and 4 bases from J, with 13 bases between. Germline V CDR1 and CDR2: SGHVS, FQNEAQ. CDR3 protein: CASSSGAQTETQYF. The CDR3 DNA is TGTGCCAGCAGCTCGGGGGCCCAAACAGAGACCCAGTACTTC.

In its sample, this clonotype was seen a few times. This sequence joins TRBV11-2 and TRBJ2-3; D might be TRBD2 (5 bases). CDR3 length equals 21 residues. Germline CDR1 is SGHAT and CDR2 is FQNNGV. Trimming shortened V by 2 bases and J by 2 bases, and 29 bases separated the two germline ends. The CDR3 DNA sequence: TGTGCCAGCAGCTTATTTGAAGCGGAACGAACATTCAAACGTCCCACAGATACGCAGTATTTT. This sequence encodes CASSLFEAERTFKRPTDTQYF.

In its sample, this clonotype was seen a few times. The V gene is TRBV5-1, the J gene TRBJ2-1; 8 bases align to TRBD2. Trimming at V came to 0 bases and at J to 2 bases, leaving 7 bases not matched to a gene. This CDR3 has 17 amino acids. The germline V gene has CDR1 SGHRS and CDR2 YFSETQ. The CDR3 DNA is TGCGCCAGCAGCTTGGTGTCCGGGACTAGGGCCTACAATGAGCAGTTCTTC. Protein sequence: CASSLVSGTRAYNEQFF.

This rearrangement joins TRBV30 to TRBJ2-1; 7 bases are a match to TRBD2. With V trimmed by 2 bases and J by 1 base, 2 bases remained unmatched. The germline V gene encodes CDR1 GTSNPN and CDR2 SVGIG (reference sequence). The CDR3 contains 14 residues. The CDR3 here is CAWSRGRSYNEQFF. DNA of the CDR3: TGTGCCTGGAGTCGCGGGAGATCCTACAATGAGCAGTTCTTC. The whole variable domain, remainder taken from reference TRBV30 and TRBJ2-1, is SQTIHQWPATLVQPVGSPLSLECTVEGTSNPNLYWYRQAAGRGLQLLFYSVGIGQISSEVPQNLSASRPQDRQFILSSKKLLLSDSGFYLCAWSRGRSYNEQFFGPGTRLTVL.

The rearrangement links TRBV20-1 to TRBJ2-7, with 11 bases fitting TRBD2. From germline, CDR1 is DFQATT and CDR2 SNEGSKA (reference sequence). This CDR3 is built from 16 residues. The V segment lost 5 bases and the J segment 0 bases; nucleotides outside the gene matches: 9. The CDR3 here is CSAAGLAVRSSYEQYF. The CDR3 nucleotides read TGCAGTGCTGCGGGACTAGCGGTAAGGAGCTCCTACGAGCAGTACTTC.

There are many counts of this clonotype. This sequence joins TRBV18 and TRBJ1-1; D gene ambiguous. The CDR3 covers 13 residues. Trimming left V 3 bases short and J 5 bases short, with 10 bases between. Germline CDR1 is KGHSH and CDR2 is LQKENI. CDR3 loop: CASSPPAWTEAFF. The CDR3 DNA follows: TGTGCCAGCTCACCCCCAGCGTGGACTGAAGCTTTCTTT. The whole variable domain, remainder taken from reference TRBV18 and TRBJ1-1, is NAGVMQNPRHLVRRRGQEARLRCSPMKGHSHVYWYRQLPEEGLKFMVYLQKENIIDESGMPKERFSAEFPKEGPSILRIQQVVRGDSAAYFCASSPPAWTEAFFGQGTRLTVV.

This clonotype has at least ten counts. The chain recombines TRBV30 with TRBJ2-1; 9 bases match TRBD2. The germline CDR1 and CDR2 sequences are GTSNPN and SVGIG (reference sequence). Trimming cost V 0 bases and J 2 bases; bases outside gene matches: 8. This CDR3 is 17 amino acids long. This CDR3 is CAWSVRIAGVTYNEQFF. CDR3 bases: TGTGCCTGGAGTGTGAGGATAGCGGGAGTGACCTACAATGAGCAGTTCTTC. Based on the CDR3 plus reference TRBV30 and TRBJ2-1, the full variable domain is SQTIHQWPATLVQPVGSPLSLECTVEGTSNPNLYWYRQAAGRGLQLLFYSVGIGQISSEVPQNLSASRPQDRQFILSSKKLLLSDSGFYLCAWSVRIAGVTYNEQFFGPGTRLTVL.

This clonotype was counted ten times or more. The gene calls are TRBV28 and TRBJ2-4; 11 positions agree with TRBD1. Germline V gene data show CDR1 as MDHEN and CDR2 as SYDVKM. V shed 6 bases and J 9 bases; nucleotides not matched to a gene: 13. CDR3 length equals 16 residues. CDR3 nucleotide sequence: TGTGCCAGCAGAGTTTCCGGGACAGGGGGAAAGGGCATTCAGTACTTC. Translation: CASRVSGTGGKGIQYF.

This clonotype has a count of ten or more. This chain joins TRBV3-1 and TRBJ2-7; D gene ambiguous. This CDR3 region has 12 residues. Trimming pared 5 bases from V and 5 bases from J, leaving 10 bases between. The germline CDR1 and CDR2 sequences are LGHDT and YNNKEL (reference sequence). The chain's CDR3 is CASSSYVHEQYF. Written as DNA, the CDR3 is TGTGCCAGCAGCTCTTATGTGCACGAGCAGTACTTC.

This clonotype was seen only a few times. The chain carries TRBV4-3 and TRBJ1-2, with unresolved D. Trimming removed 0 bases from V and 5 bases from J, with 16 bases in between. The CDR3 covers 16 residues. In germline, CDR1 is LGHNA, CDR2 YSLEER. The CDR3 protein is CASSQDVTNWPYGYTF. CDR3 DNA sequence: TGCGCCAGCAGCCAAGATGTGACAAATTGGCCATATGGCTACACCTTC.

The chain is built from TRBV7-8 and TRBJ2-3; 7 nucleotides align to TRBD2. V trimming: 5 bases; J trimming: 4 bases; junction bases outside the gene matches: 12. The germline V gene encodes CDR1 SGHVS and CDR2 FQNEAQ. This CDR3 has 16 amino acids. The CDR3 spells CASSHSNGLVADTQYF. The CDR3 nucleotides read TGTGCCAGCAGCCATAGCAACGGACTAGTAGCAGATACGCAGTATTTT.

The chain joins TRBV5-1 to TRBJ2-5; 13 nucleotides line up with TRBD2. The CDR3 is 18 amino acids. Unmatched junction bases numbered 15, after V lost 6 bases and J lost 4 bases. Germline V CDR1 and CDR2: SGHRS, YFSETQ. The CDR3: CASITTGTSGAAGETQYF. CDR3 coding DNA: TGCGCCAGCATCACAACCGGGACTAGCGGGGCGGCCGGAGAGACCCAGTACTTC.

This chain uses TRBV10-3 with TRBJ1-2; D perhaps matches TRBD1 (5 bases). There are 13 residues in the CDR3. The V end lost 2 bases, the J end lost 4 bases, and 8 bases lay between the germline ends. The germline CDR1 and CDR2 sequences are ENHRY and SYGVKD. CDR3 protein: CAISEGDSYGYTF. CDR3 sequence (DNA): TGTGCCATCAGTGAGGGAGACAGCTATGGCTACACCTTC.

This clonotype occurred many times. CDR3 sequence: CSAPRAPLSTDTQYF. In DNA, the CDR3 is TGCAGTGCTCCCCGGGCACCGCTCAGCACAGATACGCAGTATTTT. V is TRBV20-1 and J is TRBJ2-3; D unresolved. V was trimmed by 5 bases and J by 0 bases, leaving 15 bases between them. The CDR3 totals 15 residues. The germline V gene encodes CDR1 DFQATT and CDR2 SNEGSKA (reference sequence).

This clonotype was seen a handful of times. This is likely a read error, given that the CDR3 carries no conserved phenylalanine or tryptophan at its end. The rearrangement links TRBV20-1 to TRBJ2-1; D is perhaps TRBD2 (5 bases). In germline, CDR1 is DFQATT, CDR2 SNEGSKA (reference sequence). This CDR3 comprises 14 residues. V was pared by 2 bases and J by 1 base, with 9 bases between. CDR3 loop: CSARTGNSYNEQFC. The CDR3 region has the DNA TGCAGTGCTAGAACGGGGAATTCCTACAATGAGCAGTTCTGC.

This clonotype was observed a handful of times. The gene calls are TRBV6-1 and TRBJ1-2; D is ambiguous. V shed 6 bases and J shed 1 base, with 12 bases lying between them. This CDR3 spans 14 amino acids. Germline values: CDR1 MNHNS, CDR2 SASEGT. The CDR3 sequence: CASSSGPRNYGYTF. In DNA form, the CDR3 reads TGTGCCAGCAGCAGCGGACCTCGTAACTATGGCTACACCTTC.